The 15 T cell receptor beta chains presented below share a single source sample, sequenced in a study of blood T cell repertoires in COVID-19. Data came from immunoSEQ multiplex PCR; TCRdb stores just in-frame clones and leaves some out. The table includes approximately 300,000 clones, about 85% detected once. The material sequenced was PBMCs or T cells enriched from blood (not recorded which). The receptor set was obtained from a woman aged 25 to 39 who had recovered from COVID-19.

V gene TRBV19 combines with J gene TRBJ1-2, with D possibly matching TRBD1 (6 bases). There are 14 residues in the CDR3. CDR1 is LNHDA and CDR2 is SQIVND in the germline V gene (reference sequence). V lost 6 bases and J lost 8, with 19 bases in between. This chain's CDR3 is CASRISGATRGYTF. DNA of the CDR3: TGTGCCAGTAGGATATCAGGGGCGACTCGGGGCTACACCTTC.

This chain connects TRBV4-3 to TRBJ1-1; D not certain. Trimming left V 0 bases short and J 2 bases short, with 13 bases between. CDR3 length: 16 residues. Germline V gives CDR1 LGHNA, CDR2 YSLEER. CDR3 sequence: CASSQDRRGRNTEAFF. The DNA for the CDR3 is TGCGCCAGCAGCCAAGATCGTCGAGGGAGAAACACTGAAGCTTTCTTT.

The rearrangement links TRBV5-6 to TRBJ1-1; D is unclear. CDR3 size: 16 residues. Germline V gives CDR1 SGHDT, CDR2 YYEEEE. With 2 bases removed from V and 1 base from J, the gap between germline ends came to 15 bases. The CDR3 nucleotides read TGTGCCAGCAGCTTCTTCCCGGTCTCGCAGAACACTGAAGCTTTCTTT. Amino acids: CASSFFPVSQNTEAFF.

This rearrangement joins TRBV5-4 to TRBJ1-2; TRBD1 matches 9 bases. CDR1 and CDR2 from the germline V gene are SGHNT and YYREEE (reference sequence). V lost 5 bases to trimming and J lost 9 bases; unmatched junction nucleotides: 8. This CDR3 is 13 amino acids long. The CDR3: CASRQTGGASYTF. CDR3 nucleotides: TGTGCCAGCAGGCAAACAGGGGGCGCGAGCTACACCTTC.

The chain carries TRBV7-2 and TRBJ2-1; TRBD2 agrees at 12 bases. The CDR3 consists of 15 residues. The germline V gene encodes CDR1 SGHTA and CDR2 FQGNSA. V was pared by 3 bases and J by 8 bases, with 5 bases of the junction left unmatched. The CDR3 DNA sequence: TGTGCCAGCAGCTTCCAACTAGCGGGGGGATATGAGCAGTTCTTC. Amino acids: CASSFQLAGGYEQFF.

CDR3 amino acids: CASSLVPSARGRGRGNTIYF. The DNA of the CDR3 is TGCGCCAGCAGCTTGGTGCCGAGTGCGCGGGGCAGGGGGCGAGGAAACACCATATATTTT. V is TRBV5-1 and J is TRBJ1-3, with 8 bases that match TRBD1. The CDR3 is made up of 20 amino acids. V lost 0 bases to trimming and J lost 4 bases; unmatched junction nucleotides: 18. Germline V gene lookup returns CDR1 SGHRS and CDR2 YFSETQ.

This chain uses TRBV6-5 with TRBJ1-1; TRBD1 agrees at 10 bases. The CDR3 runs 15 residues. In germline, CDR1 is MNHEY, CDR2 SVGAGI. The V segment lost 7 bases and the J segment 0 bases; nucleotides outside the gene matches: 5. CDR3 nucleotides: TGTGCCAGCAAAAGGACAGGGGGAATGAACACTGAAGCTTTCTTT. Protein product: CASKRTGGMNTEAFF.

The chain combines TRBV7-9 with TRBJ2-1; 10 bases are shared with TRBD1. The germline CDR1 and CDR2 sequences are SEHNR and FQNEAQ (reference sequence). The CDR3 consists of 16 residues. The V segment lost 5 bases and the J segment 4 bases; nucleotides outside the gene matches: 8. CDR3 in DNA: TGTGCCAGCAGCGATATCGACAGGGGGCTTTACAATGAGCAGTTCTTC. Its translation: CASSDIDRGLYNEQFF.

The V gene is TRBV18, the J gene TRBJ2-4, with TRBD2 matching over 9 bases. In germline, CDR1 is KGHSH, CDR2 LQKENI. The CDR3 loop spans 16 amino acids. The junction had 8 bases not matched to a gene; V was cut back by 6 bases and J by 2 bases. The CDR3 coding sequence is TGTGCCAGCTCCGGGGTGCTAGCGGGGACCAAAAACATTCAGTACTTC. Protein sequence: CASSGVLAGTKNIQYF.

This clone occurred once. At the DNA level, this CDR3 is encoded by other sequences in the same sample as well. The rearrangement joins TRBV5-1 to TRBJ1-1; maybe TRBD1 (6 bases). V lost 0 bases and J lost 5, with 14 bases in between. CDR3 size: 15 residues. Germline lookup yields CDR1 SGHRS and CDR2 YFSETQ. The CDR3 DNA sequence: TGCGCCAGCAGCTTGGGGGCAGGGGTAGGAACTGAAGCTTTCTTT. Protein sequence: CASSLGAGVGTEAFF. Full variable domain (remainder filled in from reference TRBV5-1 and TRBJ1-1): KAGVTQTPRYLIKTRGQQVTLSCSPISGHRSVSWYQQTPGQGLQFLFEYFSETQRNKGNFPGRFSGRQFSNSRSEMNVSTLELGDSALYLCASSLGAGVGTEAFFGQGTRLTVV.

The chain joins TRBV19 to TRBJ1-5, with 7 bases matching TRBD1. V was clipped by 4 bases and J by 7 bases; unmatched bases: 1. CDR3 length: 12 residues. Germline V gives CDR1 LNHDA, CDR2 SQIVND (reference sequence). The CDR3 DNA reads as TGTGCCAGTAGTACGGGACAGCAGCCCCAGCATTTT. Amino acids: CASSTGQQPQHF.

In DNA form, the CDR3 reads TGCGCCAGCAGCCAAGACGAGGTCTCACCCCTCCACTTT. Protein: CASSQDEVSPLHF. The chain has TRBV4-3 and TRBJ1-6; D remains unclear. The CDR3 runs 13 residues. V lost 0 bases and J 10 bases, leaving 7 bases between the germline ends. Per the germline V gene, CDR1 is LGHNA and CDR2 is YSLEER.

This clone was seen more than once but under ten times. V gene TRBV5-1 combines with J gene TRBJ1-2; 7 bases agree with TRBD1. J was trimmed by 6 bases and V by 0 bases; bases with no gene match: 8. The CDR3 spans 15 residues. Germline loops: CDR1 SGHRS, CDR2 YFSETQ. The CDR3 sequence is CASSLEAGQGDGYTF. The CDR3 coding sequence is TGCGCCAGCAGCTTGGAGGCGGGCCAGGGGGATGGCTACACCTTC.

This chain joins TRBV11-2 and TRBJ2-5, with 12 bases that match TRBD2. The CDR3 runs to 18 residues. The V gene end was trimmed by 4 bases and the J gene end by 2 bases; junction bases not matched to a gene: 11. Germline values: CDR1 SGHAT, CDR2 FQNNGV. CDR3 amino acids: CASSYGSSGGARQETQYF. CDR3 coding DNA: TGTGCCAGCAGCTACGGGTCTAGCGGGGGGGCCCGGCAAGAGACCCAGTACTTC.

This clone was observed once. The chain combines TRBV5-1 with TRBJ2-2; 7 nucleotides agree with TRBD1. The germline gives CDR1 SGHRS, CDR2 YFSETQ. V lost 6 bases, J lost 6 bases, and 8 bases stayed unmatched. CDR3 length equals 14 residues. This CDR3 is CASIAGTAAGELFF. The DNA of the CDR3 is TGCGCCAGCATCGCCGGGACAGCCGCCGGGGAGCTGTTTTTT. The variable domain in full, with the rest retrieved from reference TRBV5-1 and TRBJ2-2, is KAGVTQTPRYLIKTRGQQVTLSCSPISGHRSVSWYQQTPGQGLQFLFEYFSETQRNKGNFPGRFSGRQFSNSRSEMNVSTLELGDSALYLCASIAGTAAGELFFGEGSRLTVL.